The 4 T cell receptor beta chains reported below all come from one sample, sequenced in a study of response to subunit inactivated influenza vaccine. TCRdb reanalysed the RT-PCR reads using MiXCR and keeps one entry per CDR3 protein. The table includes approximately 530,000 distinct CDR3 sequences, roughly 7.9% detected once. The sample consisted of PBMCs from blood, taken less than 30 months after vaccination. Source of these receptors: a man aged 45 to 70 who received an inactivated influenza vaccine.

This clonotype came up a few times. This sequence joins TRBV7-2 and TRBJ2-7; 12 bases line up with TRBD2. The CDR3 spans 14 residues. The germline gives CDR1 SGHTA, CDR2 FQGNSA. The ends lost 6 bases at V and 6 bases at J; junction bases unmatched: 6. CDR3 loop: CASRAGTSGSEQYF. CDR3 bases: TGTGCCAGCAGAGCCGGGACTAGCGGGTCCGAGCAGTACTTC.

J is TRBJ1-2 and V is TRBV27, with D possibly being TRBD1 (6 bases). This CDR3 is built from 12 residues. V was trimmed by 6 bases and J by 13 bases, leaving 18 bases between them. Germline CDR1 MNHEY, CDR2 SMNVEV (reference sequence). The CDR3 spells CASSKPTGPATF. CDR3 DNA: TGTGCCAGCAGCAAACCGACAGGCCCTGCCACCTTC.

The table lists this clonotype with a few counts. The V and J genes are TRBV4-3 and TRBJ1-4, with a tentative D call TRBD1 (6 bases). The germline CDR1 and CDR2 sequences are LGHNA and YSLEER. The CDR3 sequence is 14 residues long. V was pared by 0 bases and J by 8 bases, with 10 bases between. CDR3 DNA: TGCGCCAGCAGCCAAGAGCAGGGGCGGGAAAAACTGTTTTTT. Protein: CASSQEQGREKLFF.

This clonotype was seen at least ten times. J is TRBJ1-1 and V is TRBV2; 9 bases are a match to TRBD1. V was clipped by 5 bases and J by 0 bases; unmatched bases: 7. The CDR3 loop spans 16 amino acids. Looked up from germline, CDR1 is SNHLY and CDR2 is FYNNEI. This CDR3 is CASSPRDRVMNTEAFF. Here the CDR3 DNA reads TGTGCCAGCAGTCCACGGGACAGGGTTATGAACACTGAAGCTTTCTTT.